This TCR beta chain was sequenced for a study of glioma-infiltrating T cells after dendritic cell vaccination. In the study overall: The vaccine used monocyte-derived dendritic cells pulsed overnight with autologous tumor lysate.

The PCR used 60 V beta and 13 J beta primers. Sequencing used immunoSEQ multiplex PCR; TCRdb keeps in-frame clones, though not all of them. The repertoire includes 75,000 to 85,000 clones, about nine tenths of them detected once, and approximately 2.4% sits in the top ten. Trimming cost V 6 bases and J 8 bases, with 14 bases left between them. Germline values: CDR1 SQVTM, CDR2 ANQGSEA. The CDR3 runs to 12 residues. Specified time point: after dendritic cell vaccination, including at tumor progression/relapse. V usage is TRBV29-1 and J usage is TRBJ2-1; possible D gene TRBD1, 7 bases. The TCR was taken from a human donor with glioblastoma. Sequencing was performed on blood, taken after dendritic cell vaccination. The CDR3 protein is CSVARGEYEQFF. In DNA form, the CDR3 reads TGCAGCGTGGCCAGGGGGGAATATGAGCAGTTCTTC.